This T cell receptor (beta chain) appears in the sequencing data of a study of CD8 T cells in Susac syndrome. When the RNA was reverse transcribed, random hexamers were used with an input of 0.5 to 1 ug. The CDR3 of TCR beta was amplified by immunoSEQ multiplex PCR across 54 Vbeta and 13 Jbeta. TCRdb reanalysed the immunoSEQ multiplex PCR reads using MiXCR and keeps one entry per CDR3 protein. This sample has about 150,000 distinct CDR3 sequences, with about 94% found just once. The CDR3 loop spans 17 amino acids. CDR1 and CDR2 (germline): SGHDN, FVKESK. V lost 3 bases, J lost 2 bases, and 8 bases stayed unmatched.

This TCR was sampled from a human donor with multiple sclerosis. Sequenced: CD8+ T cells from PBMCs. The rearrangement uses TRBV14 and TRBJ2-3; TRBD1 matches 10 bases. The CDR3 bases are TGTGCCAGCAGCCATCAGATGGGACAGGGGCTCACAGATACGCAGTATTTT. The encoded protein is CASSHQMGQGLTDTQYF.